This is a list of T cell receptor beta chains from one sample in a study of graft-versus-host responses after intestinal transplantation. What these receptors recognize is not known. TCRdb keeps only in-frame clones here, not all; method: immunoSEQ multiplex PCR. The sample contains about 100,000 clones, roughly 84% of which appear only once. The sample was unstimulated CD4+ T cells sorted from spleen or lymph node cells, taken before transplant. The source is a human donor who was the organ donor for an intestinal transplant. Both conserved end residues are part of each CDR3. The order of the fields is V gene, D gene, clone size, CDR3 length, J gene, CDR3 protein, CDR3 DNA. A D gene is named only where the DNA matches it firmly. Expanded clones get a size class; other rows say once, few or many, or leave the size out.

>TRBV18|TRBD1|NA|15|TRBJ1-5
CASSPPGQGNQPQHF
TGTGCCAGCTCACCCCCGGGACAGGGCAATCAGCCCCAGCATTTT
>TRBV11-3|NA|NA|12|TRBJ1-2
CASSDQNYGYTF
TGTGCCAGCAGCGATCAAAACTATGGCTACACCTTC
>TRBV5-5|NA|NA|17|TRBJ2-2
CASSWMRGLANTGELFF
TGTGCCAGCAGCTGGATGCGGGGTTTAGCGAACACCGGGGAGCTGTTTTTT
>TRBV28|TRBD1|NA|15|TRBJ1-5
CASSPTGNGNQPQHF
TGTGCCAGCAGCCCGACAGGGAATGGCAATCAGCCCCAGCATTTT
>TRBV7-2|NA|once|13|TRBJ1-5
CASSLDRNQPQHF
TGTGCCAGCAGCTTAGACAGGAATCAGCCCCAGCATTTT
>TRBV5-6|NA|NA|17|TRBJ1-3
CASSLGATKYSGNTIYF
TGTGCCAGCAGCTTGGGGGCCACAAAATACTCTGGAAACACCATATATTTT
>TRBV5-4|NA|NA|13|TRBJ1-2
CASSPGQSYGYTF
TGTGCCAGCAGCCCCGGACAGTCCTATGGCTACACCTTC
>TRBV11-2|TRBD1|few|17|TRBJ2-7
CASSLDYGQGFSYEQYF
TGTGCCAGCAGCTTAGATTATGGACAGGGGTTCTCCTACGAGCAGTACTTC
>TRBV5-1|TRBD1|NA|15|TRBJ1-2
CASSLAGTGNYGYTF
TGCGCCAGCAGCCTCGCCGGGACAGGGAACTATGGCTACACCTTC
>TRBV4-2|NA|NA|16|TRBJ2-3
CASSFDITRGTDTQYF
TGTGCCAGCAGCTTCGACATTACCCGGGGCACAGATACGCAGTATTTT
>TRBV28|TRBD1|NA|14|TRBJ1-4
CASRPGGTNEKLFF
TGTGCCAGCAGACCAGGGGGAACTAATGAAAAACTGTTTTTT
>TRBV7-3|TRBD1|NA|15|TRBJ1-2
CASSLGTGGMLGYTF
TGTGCCAGCAGCTTAGGGACAGGGGGTATGTTAGGCTACACCTTC
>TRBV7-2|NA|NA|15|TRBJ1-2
CASTLQGIGGGGYTF
TGTGCCAGCACCCTACAAGGAATAGGAGGAGGTGGCTACACCTTC
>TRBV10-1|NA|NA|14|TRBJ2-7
CASSESGRPYEQYF
TGCGCCAGCAGTGAGTCGGGGCGGCCCTACGAGCAGTACTTC
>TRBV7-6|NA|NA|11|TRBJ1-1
CASSLRTEAFF
TGTGCCAGCAGCTTAAGGACTGAAGCTTTCTTT
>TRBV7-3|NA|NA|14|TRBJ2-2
CASSSHTNTGELFF
TGTGCCAGCAGTTCTCATACGAACACCGGGGAGCTGTTTTTT
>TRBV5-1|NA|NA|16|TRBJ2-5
CASSLAPTGFQETQYF
TGCGCCAGCAGCTTGGCGCCAACAGGGTTCCAAGAGACCCAGTACTTC
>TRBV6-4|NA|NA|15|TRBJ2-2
CASSVELTNTGELFF
TGTGCCAGCAGTGTAGAACTAACGAACACCGGGGAGCTGTTTTTT
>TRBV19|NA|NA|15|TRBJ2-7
CASSMGLGDPYEQYF
TGTGCCAGTAGTATGGGGCTTGGGGATCCCTACGAGCAGTACTTC
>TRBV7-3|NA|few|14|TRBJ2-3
CASSLSGFTDTQYF
TGTGCCAGCAGCCTGAGCGGCTTCACAGATACGCAGTATTTT
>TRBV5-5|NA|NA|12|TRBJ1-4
CASSLGPGELFF
TGTGCCAGCAGCCTAGGGCCTGGGGAACTGTTTTTT
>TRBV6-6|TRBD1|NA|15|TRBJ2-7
CASRQTGQGTHEQYF
TGTGCCAGCAGGCAAACCGGACAGGGGACCCACGAGCAGTACTTC
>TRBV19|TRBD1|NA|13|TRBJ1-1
CASRDRGAAEAFF
TGTGCCAGTAGGGACAGGGGTGCGGCTGAAGCTTTCTTT
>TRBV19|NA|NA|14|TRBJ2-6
CASSTRTGANVLTF
TGTGCCAGTAGTACCCGGACTGGGGCCAACGTCCTGACTTTC
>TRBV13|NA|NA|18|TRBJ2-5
CASSLRGLRDSEEETQYF
TGTGCCAGCAGCTTACGTGGGCTACGGGACTCAGAAGAAGAGACCCAGTACTTC
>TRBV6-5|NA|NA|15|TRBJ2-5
CAIAKGGAGQETQYF
TGTGCCATAGCAAAGGGGGGGGCAGGTCAAGAGACCCAGTACTTC
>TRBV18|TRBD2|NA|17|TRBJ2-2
CASSLGGPAGETGELFF
TGTGCCAGCTCATTGGGGGGTCCAGCGGGGGAGACCGGGGAGCTGTTTTTT
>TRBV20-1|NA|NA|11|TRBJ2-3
CSAETTDTQYF
TGCAGTGCTGAAACTACCGATACGCAGTATTTT
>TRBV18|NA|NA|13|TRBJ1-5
CASSPQGEQPQHF
TGTGCCAGCTCACCACAGGGGGAACAGCCCCAGCATTTT
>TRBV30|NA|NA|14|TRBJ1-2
CAWTLDRRYYGYTF
TGTGCCTGGACCTTAGACCGCAGGTACTATGGCTACACCTTC
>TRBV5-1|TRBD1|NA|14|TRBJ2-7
CASTLGTGVWEQYF
TGCGCCAGCACCCTAGGGACAGGGGTTTGGGAGCAGTACTTC
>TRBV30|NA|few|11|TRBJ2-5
CAWSVRETQYF
TGTGCCTGGAGTGTACGAGAGACCCAGTACTTC
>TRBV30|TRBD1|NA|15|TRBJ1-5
CAWDSGTGGHQPQHF
TGTGCCTGGGATTCCGGGACAGGGGGTCATCAGCCCCAGCATTTT
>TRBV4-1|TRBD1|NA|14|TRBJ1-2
CASSRTGTNYGYTF
TGCGCCAGCAGCCGGACAGGAACCAACTATGGCTACACCTTC
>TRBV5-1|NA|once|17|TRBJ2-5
CASSLYGGGLGQETQYF
TGCGCCAGCAGCTTGTATGGTGGGGGGCTAGGACAGGAGACCCAGTACTTC
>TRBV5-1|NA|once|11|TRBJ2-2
CASSAYGELFF
TGCGCCAGCAGCGCCTACGGGGAGCTGTTTTTT
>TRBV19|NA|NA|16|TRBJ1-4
CASSITLESPGEKLFF
TGTGCCAGTAGTATCACCCTCGAGTCCCCTGGAGAAAAACTGTTTTTT
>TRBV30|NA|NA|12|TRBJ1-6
CAWSVQGSPLHF
TGTGCCTGGAGTGTACAGGGTTCACCCCTCCACTTT
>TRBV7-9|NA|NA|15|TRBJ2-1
CASSLAGLAPNEQFF
TGTGCCAGCAGCTTAGCGGGACTCGCCCCCAATGAGCAGTTCTTC
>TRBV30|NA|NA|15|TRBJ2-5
CAWGGGRGTRETQYF
TGTGCCTGGGGAGGGGGAAGGGGCACCCGAGAGACCCAGTACTTC
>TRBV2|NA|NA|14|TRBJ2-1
CASSLTGSRGEQFF
TGTGCCAGCAGCCTCACGGGATCGAGGGGTGAGCAGTTCTTC
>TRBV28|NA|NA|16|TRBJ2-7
CASSLGPGGSSYEQYF
TGTGCCAGCAGTTTAGGGCCCGGGGGTAGCTCCTACGAGCAGTACTTC
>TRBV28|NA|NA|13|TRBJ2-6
CAGTRSGANVLTF
TGTGCCGGTACTAGATCTGGGGCCAACGTCCTGACTTTC
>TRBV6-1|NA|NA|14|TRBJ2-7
CASSLNGEGYEQYF
TGTGCCAGCAGCCTAAACGGGGAAGGCTACGAGCAGTACTTC
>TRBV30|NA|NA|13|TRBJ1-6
CAWKPGEYSPLHF
TGTGCCTGGAAGCCGGGGGAATATTCACCCCTCCACTTT
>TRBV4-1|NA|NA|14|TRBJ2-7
CASSQVQGFYEQYF
TGCGCCAGCAGCCAAGTACAGGGATTCTACGAGCAGTACTTC